These T cell receptor beta chains were read from a single sample in a study of early T cells in non-severe SARS-CoV-2 infection. A single record per CDR3 protein comes from TCRdb applying MiXCR to the 5' RACE reads. The table has approximately 28,000 distinct CDR3 sequences, about 3.8% seen once. Sequences were obtained from whole blood. The source is an adult who was a healthcare worker with PCR-confirmed SARS-CoV-2 infection or an uninfected control (not recorded which). Each CDR3 is given with its conserved first and last residue. A D gene is named only where the DNA matches it firmly. Part of the rows lack a size; the others show once, few, many or a class for expanded clones.

d_gene,j_gene,abundance,v_gene,CDR3aa,CDR3nt
TRBD1,TRBJ2-7,many,TRBV6-2/TRBV6-3,CASGPWTGNEQYF,TGTGCCAGCGGCCCTTGGACAGGGAACGAGCAGTACTTC
-,TRBJ2-5,many,TRBV29-1,CSVADGFQETQYF,TGCAGCGTTGCTGACGGGTTCCAAGAGACCCAGTACTTC
-,TRBJ2-1,-,TRBV7-2,CASSLSSGGYNEQFF,TGTGCCAGCAGCTTATCCAGCGGAGGCTACAATGAGCAGTTCTTC
TRBD2,TRBJ2-3,many,TRBV5-1,CASSPGGRSTDTQYF,TGCGCCAGCAGCCCGGGAGGGCGGAGCACAGATACGCAGTATTTT
-,TRBJ2-3,once,TRBV29-1,CSVGGGTDTQYF,TGCAGCGTTGGGGGGGGCACAGATACGCAGTATTTT
-,TRBJ1-3,few,TRBV20-1,CSARVPGGNTIYF,TGCAGTGCTAGAGTCCCGGGGGGAAACACCATATATTTT
TRBD1,TRBJ2-3,many,TRBV27,CASSDRGPVDTQYF,TGTGCCAGCAGTGACAGGGGGCCTGTAGATACGCAGTATTTT
-,TRBJ1-6,-,TRBV6-2/TRBV6-3,CASRRTAGSSPLHF,TGTGCCAGCAGACGGACAGCGGGTAGTTCACCCCTCCACTTT
-,TRBJ2-3,few,TRBV7-2,CASSLVPTSPAGGDTQYF,TGTGCCAGCAGCTTAGTCCCTACTAGTCCCGCAGGTGGAGATACGCAGTATTTT
-,TRBJ1-5,many,TRBV19,CASSIGGMQPQHF,TGTGCCAGTAGTATTGGGGGGATGCAGCCCCAGCATTTT
-,TRBJ2-3,many,TRBV11-2,CASSLAGYTDTQYF,TGTGCCAGCAGCTTAGCAGGGTACACAGATACGCAGTATTTT
-,TRBJ1-1,many,TRBV6-5,CASSYEVNTEAFF,TGTGCCAGCAGTTACGAAGTGAACACTGAAGCTTTCTTT
TRBD2,TRBJ2-1,many,TRBV20-1,CSAREGLAGGYNEQFF,TGCAGTGCTAGAGAAGGACTAGCGGGAGGGTACAATGAGCAGTTCTTC
-,TRBJ2-1,many,TRBV7-6,CASSLAQARAYNEQFF,TGTGCCAGCAGCTTAGCTCAGGCCCGCGCTTACAATGAGCAGTTCTTC
-,TRBJ1-3,many,TRBV15,CATSEYRLNSGNTIYF,TGTGCCACCAGCGAGTACAGGTTAAACTCTGGAAACACCATATATTTT
-,TRBJ2-1,many,TRBV7-9,CASSGDSSSYNEQFF,TGTGCCAGCAGTGGGGACTCAAGCTCCTACAATGAGCAGTTCTTC
-,TRBJ2-7,many,TRBV20-1,CSARDKRNYEQYF,TGCAGTGCTAGAGATAAGAGAAACTACGAGCAGTACTTC
TRBD1,TRBJ2-2,many,TRBV30,CAWRGTGNTGELFF,TGTGCCTGGAGAGGGACAGGGAATACCGGGGAGCTGTTTTTT
-,TRBJ2-3,-,TRBV4-3,CASSQDTSLYTQYF,TGCGCCAGCAGCCAAGATACTAGTTTGTATACGCAGTATTTT
-,TRBJ1-2,many,TRBV12-3/TRBV12-4,CASSLRQTHFGYTF,TGTGCCAGCAGTTTGAGACAGACCCATTTTGGCTACACCTTC
-,TRBJ2-7,few,TRBV2,CASTAQGSYEQYF,TGTGCCAGCACCGCACAGGGCTCCTACGAGCAGTACTTC
-,TRBJ1-5,many,TRBV19,CASSIRGPQPQHF,TGTGCCAGTAGTATTAGAGGGCCTCAGCCCCAGCATTTT
TRBD1,TRBJ1-4,many,TRBV6-5,CASRKDRGPNEKLFF,TGTGCCAGCAGAAAAGACAGGGGGCCCAATGAAAAACTGTTTTTT
TRBD1,TRBJ2-2,many,TRBV19,CASSSTGGAGGELFF,TGTGCCAGCTCATCGACAGGGGGCGCCGGCGGGGAGCTGTTTTTT
TRBD1,TRBJ1-5,many,TRBV19,CASSGQGQPQHF,TGTGCCAGTAGCGGACAGGGTCAGCCCCAGCATTTT
TRBD2,TRBJ2-3,few,TRBV2,CASSGSGRGDTQYF,TGTGCCAGCAGTGGAAGCGGGAGGGGAGATACGCAGTATTTT
-,TRBJ2-3,many,TRBV7-9,CASTRGVAASTDTQYF,TGTGCCAGCACCAGGGGAGTAGCGGCTAGCACAGATACGCAGTATTTT
-,TRBJ1-4,few,TRBV7-9,CASSLNRDVGKLFF,TGTGCCAGCAGCCTGAATCGGGATGTCGGAAAACTGTTTTTT
-,TRBJ1-2,many,TRBV5-6,CASSFYSAISKGYTF,TGTGCCAGCAGCTTCTATTCCGCCATCAGTAAGGGCTACACCTTC
-,TRBJ2-1,few,TRBV5-1,CASSHGDPQRNEQFF,TGCGCCAGCAGCCATGGGGACCCGCAACGCAATGAGCAGTTCTTC
-,TRBJ2-4,many,TRBV18,CASSPDQKGGIQYF,TGTGCCAGCTCACCAGATCAGAAAGGTGGCATTCAGTACTTC
-,TRBJ2-1,many,TRBV19,CASRPDRRRVASNEQFF,TGTGCCAGTAGGCCCGACAGACGTCGAGTAGCAAGTAATGAGCAGTTCTTC
-,TRBJ1-6,many,TRBV2,CASSYRVDNSPLHF,TGTGCCAGCAGTTACAGGGTGGATAATTCACCCCTCCACTTT
-,TRBJ1-5,many,TRBV2,CASSENPNQPQHF,TGTGCCAGCAGTGAAAATCCCAATCAGCCCCAGCATTTT
-,TRBJ2-7,many,TRBV2,CASSEDGLEDEQYF,TGTGCCAGCAGTGAAGACGGGTTGGAGGACGAGCAGTACTTC
TRBD2,TRBJ2-1,few,TRBV20-1,CSARVGTSYDNEQFF,TGCAGTGCTAGAGTGGGGACTAGCTATGACAATGAGCAGTTCTTC
TRBD2,TRBJ2-7,medium-sized,TRBV7-9,CATSRAGAEEQYF,TGTGCCACCTCACGAGCGGGGGCAGAAGAGCAGTACTTC
-,TRBJ2-1,many,TRBV27,CASSPRGSYNEQFF,TGTGCCAGCAGTCCCCGGGGTAGCTACAATGAGCAGTTCTTC